This TCR beta chain was obtained from a study of cytomegalovirus exposure and HLA in healthy donors. Study details: Around four fifths of around 400 genotyped donors fell in the Caucasian-associated ancestry cluster. Findings and limits, study-wide: The majority of TCR sequences were rare, yet some public TCRs appeared in many donors.

Trimming cost V 1 base and J 7 bases, with 7 bases left between them. This CDR3 region has 11 residues. Germline loops: CDR1 GTSNPN, CDR2 SVGIG (reference sequence). As regards this clone: The antigen is undetermined.

Primers for the PCR totalled 60 Vbeta and 13 Jbeta. Generated by immunoSEQ multiplex PCR, the TCRdb table keeps only in-frame clones and is missing some. In the table there are around 140,000 clones, around four fifths of which are singletons. This chain uses TRBV30 with TRBJ1-1; unclear D gene. Sample: PBMCs. This clonotype was sampled from a woman aged 40-49 years in good health and CMV-seronegative. The CDR3 sequence is CAWSGGLEAFF. The CDR3 DNA follows: TGTGCCTGGAGTGGCGGGCTTGAAGCTTTCTTT.